These T cell receptor beta chains were read from a single sample in a study of T cell responses to AZD1222 COVID-19 vaccine. Profiled with immunoSEQ multiplex PCR; TCRdb holds only in-frame clones, not every one. The sample lists 90,000 to 120,000 clones, 89% occurring once. The sample consisted of peripheral blood, taken on day 0 of AZD1222 vaccination. These receptors were collected from an adult in good health. CDR3s include the opening cysteine and the closing phenylalanine or tryptophan. The D gene is left open where the match is weak. The size field is filled for only some rows; it gives once, few, many or a size class.

CDR3aa,CDR3nt,d_gene,j_gene,abundance,v_gene
CASSFDNEQFF,TGTGCCAGCAGTTTTGACAATGAGCAGTTCTTC,-,TRBJ2-1,once,TRBV5-6
CASSETQGGQRDGYTF,TGTGCCAGCAGCGAAACCCAGGGAGGGCAACGGGATGGCTACACCTTC,-,TRBJ1-2,-,TRBV4-2
CASSAPGTTPSQYF,TGTGCCAGCAGCGCGCCCGGGACCACCCCATCCCAGTATTTT,-,TRBJ2-3,once,TRBV7-9
CAWSVQAGGNQPQHF,TGTGCCTGGAGTGTACAAGCGGGCGGCAATCAGCCCCAGCATTTT,-,TRBJ1-5,-,TRBV30
CASSFIQGGDYEQYF,TGTGCCAGCAGTTTCATACAGGGGGGGGACTACGAGCAGTACTTC,-,TRBJ2-7,-,TRBV27
CASSLENQPQHF,TGTGCCAGCAGCTTAGAAAATCAGCCCCAGCATTTT,-,TRBJ1-5,-,TRBV7-9
CASSLTVNQPQHF,TGCGCCAGCAGCTTGACAGTAAATCAGCCCCAGCATTTT,-,TRBJ1-5,-,TRBV5-1
CASSLQGSYNEQFF,TGTGCCAGCAGCTTGCAAGGGTCCTACAATGAGCAGTTCTTC,-,TRBJ2-1,-,TRBV7-8
CASSVSGALMNTEAFF,TGTGCCAGCAGCGTATCGGGAGCCCTCATGAACACTGAAGCTTTCTTT,-,TRBJ1-1,-,TRBV9
CASSQEKRTEAFF,TGTGCCAGCAGCCAAGAAAAGAGAACTGAAGCTTTCTTT,-,TRBJ1-1,once,TRBV11-2
CAWSVQGATGNTIYF,TGTGCCTGGAGTGTTCAGGGGGCAACGGGAAACACCATATATTTT,TRBD1,TRBJ1-3,-,TRBV30
CAISEKNTEAFF,TGTGCCATCAGTGAGAAGAACACTGAAGCTTTCTTT,-,TRBJ1-1,-,TRBV10-3
CASSEITSGGADTQYF,TGTGCCAGCAGCGAAATAACTAGCGGGGGGGCAGATACGCAGTATTTT,TRBD2,TRBJ2-3,few,TRBV9